The text below deals with one T cell receptor beta chain. The CDR3 totals 15 residues. The germline gives CDR1 SEHNR, CDR2 FQNEAQ (reference sequence). V was pared by 7 bases and J by 0 bases, with 6 bases of the junction left unmatched. How the authors handled the data: Amplification with reference gene primers provided the estimates of nucleated cell counts. Some clones are missing from TCRdb's copy, which holds only in-frame ones; the method was immunoSEQ multiplex PCR. D and trimming were read from the DNA, whereas the V and J calls and clone size are those reported in that table. The sample shows about 190,000 clones, around 90% of them seen only once. These data are taken from a study of blood T cell repertoires in COVID-19. Turning to the study itself: COVID-19 samples collected from the United States, Italy and Spain covered acute and convalescent phases. T cells, B-cell-depleted T cells, or PBMCs supplied cDNA or gDNA.

This receptor was taken from a man aged 50-60 years with acute or convalescent COVID-19. Sequencing was performed on peripheral blood. The V gene is TRBV7-9, the J gene TRBJ1-3; 7 bases are a match to TRBD1. CDR3 in DNA: TGTGCCAGCATCCGGGACAGCACCTCTGGAAACACCATATATTTT. Its translation: CASIRDSTSGNTIYF.